The 21 T cell receptor beta chains given below trace back to one sample, sequenced in a study of cytomegalovirus exposure and HLA in healthy donors (dated by TCRdb to about 2017). To prepare the library, the immunoSEQ multiplex PCR assay was applied. The multiplex PCR relied on a mix of 60 forward primers for TCR Vbeta segments and 13 reverse primers for TCR Jbeta segments. This is the immuneACCESS table as TCRdb keeps it, with only in-frame sequences that have V and J called. A part of the clones is gone; compared with another copy, unresolved V genes explain less than half, and the rest is unexplained. The sample includes under 150,000 clones, with about three quarters observed a single time. Approximately 1.8% of the sample belongs to the ten largest clones. The sequenced sample was PBMCs. The receptors shown here come from a woman aged 40 to 55 in good health and CMV-seronegative.

The V and J genes are TRBV5-5 and TRBJ2-7; 9 nucleotides line up with TRBD1. This CDR3 has 16 residues. Germline V lookup: CDR1 SGHKS, CDR2 YYEKEE (reference sequence). Losses at the gene ends were 1 base for V and 1 base for J; bases not matched to a gene: 6. The CDR3 DNA reads TGTGCCAGCAGCTTGATCGCGGGACAGGGATCCTACGAGCAGTACTTC. Its translation is CASSLIAGQGSYEQYF.

The chain employs TRBV11-3 and TRBJ2-5; 13 bases line up with TRBD2. This CDR3 is built from 17 residues. The trim removed 4 bases at V and 4 bases at J, leaving 9 bases unmatched. Germline V gene sequence: CDR1 SGHNT, CDR2 YENEEA. The CDR3 DNA reads TGTGCCAGCAGCTCCGGGGGGGGACTAGCGGGGACAGAGACCCAGTACTTC. It translates to CASSSGGGLAGTETQYF.

Of note for this clone: An end of the junction differs from the germline gene, which may be a read error. This specimen includes other DNA sequences encoding the same CDR3. The rearrangement links TRBV7-9 to TRBJ2-7; the D is unclear. There are 15 residues in the CDR3. CDR1 and CDR2 from the germline V gene are SEHNR and FQNEAQ (reference sequence). In DNA, the CDR3 is TGTGCCAGCACCTACTCCTCCGGTAGCTCCTACGAACAGTACTTC. Translated: CASTYSSGSSYEQYF.

The count of this clone is one. The V and J genes are TRBV2 and TRBJ2-5, with 13 bases lining up with TRBD2. CDR1 is SNHLY and CDR2 is FYNNEI in the germline V gene. This CDR3 is 18 amino acids long. J lost 0 bases, V lost 6 bases, and 10 bases had no gene match. In nucleotides, the CDR3 is TGTGCCAGCAGCCTCGGACTAGCGGGGGACCCGTACCAAGAGACCCAGTACTTC. Translation gives CASSLGLAGDPYQETQYF.

This clone showed up just a few times. This sequence joins TRBV5-8 and TRBJ1-2; D ambiguous. Germline V gene data show CDR1 as SGHTS and CDR2 as YDEGEE. The CDR3 extends over 13 amino acids. Trimming removed 4 bases from V and 4 bases from J, with 11 bases in between. Here the CDR3 DNA reads TGTGCCAGCAGCGGGCAAGTTTTCTATGGCTACACCTTC. It encodes CASSGQVFYGYTF.

The gene calls are TRBV18 and TRBJ1-4, with 7 nucleotides matching TRBD1. The CDR3 sequence is 16 residues long. Germline-derived CDR1 and CDR2 are KGHSH and LQKENI. The trim removed 2 bases at V and 6 bases at J, leaving 9 bases unmatched. The CDR3: CASSPTVKGADEKLFF. DNA for the CDR3: TGTGCCAGCTCACCAACGGTTAAGGGGGCGGATGAAAAACTGTTTTTT.

The chain employs TRBV9 and TRBJ2-3; 7 bases map to TRBD1. V shed 3 bases and J 2 bases; nucleotides not matched to a gene: 6. The CDR3 runs 15 residues. Germline V lookup: CDR1 SGDLS, CDR2 YYNGEE. In nucleotides, the CDR3 is TGTGCCAGCAGCGCCGGACAGGTCGTCACAGATACGCAGTATTTT. This encodes CASSAGQVVTDTQYF.

The chain combines TRBV6-6 with TRBJ2-7; a possible D gene is TRBD1 (5 bases). The germline V gene has CDR1 MNHNY and CDR2 SVGAGI (reference sequence). This CDR3 has 14 amino acids. V was shortened by 2 bases and J by 6 bases, with 14 bases between the two germline ends. As DNA, the CDR3 is TGTGCCAGCAGTTACAAGGGTCCAGGGCCCGAGCAGTACTTC. Translating gives CASSYKGPGPEQYF.

The chain couples TRBV27 to TRBJ2-7; D might be TRBD1 (5 bases). Trimming stripped 3 bases from V and 6 bases from J, with 12 bases between. This CDR3 has 13 residues. Germline CDR1 MNHEY, CDR2 SMNVEV (reference sequence). CDR3 nucleotide sequence: TGTGCCAGCAGTTTTCTGCAGGGAAGCGAGCAGTACTTC. Translation: CASSFLQGSEQYF.

V usage is TRBV6-1 and J usage is TRBJ1-1; 7 positions match TRBD1. CDR3 length equals 15 residues. Trimming took 4 bases from V and 4 from J; bases not matched to a gene: 9. Germline values: CDR1 MNHNS, CDR2 SASEGT. CDR3 coding DNA: TGTGCCAGCAGTGGGGCCCTTTCAGGGGGCACTGAAGCTTTCTTT. Protein sequence: CASSGALSGGTEAFF.

This clone occurred once. The chain couples TRBV28 to TRBJ2-7, with 14 nucleotides matching TRBD2. CDR1 and CDR2 from the germline V gene are MDHEN and SYDVKM. This CDR3 has 21 residues. V was pared by 3 bases and J by 3 bases, with 19 bases of the junction left unmatched. The CDR3 DNA follows: TGTGCCAGCAGTTTTTACACACAGGGACTAGCGGGAGCGCTGGCCGACTACGAGCAGTACTTC. It translates to CASSFYTQGLAGALADYEQYF.

The chain links TRBV9 to TRBJ2-7, with TRBD1 identical over 8 bases. CDR1 is SGDLS, CDR2 YYNGEE, per germline. The CDR3 is 16 amino acids. V gave up 0 bases and J gave up 5 bases; unmatched junction bases: 10. CDR3 DNA: TGTGCCAGCAGCGTAGATTCGAGGACAGGGTTGAACGAGCAGTACTTC. Translation: CASSVDSRTGLNEQYF.

This chain uses TRBV19 with TRBJ1-1, with 11 bases lining up with TRBD1. Germline lookup yields CDR1 LNHDA and CDR2 SQIVND (reference sequence). This CDR3 spans 18 amino acids. The trim removed 6 bases at V and 3 bases at J, leaving 15 bases unmatched. CDR3 amino acids: CASRTGQGAANRDTEAFF. The DNA of the CDR3 is TGTGCCAGTAGGACAGGACAGGGGGCGGCGAACAGGGACACTGAAGCTTTCTTT.

A few counts support this clone. V usage is TRBV30 and J usage is TRBJ2-5; D possibly corresponds to TRBD2 (6 bases). The V gene's germline CDR1 is GTSNPN and CDR2 SVGIG (reference sequence). V dropped 2 bases and J dropped 4 bases, with 14 bases sitting between them. The CDR3 has 14 amino acids. CDR3 region: CAWSPGLGIETQYF. CDR3 coding DNA: TGTGCCTGGAGTCCGGGACTTGGTATAGAGACCCAGTACTTC.

This clone was picked up one time. V is TRBV5-4 and J is TRBJ2-5, with 7 bases aligning to TRBD1. The length of the CDR3 is 16 residues. The J segment lost 0 bases and the V segment lost 4 bases, leaving 9 bases of the junction unmatched. In germline, CDR1 is SGHNT, CDR2 YYREEE (reference sequence). The CDR3 sequence is CASSVRGMGYQETQYF. CDR3 in DNA: TGTGCCAGCAGCGTCAGGGGGATGGGGTACCAAGAGACCCAGTACTTC.

Here the CDR3 DNA reads TGCGCCAGCAGCCAAGAAGGGGGACCTGAAGCTTTCTTT. It translates to CASSQEGGPEAFF. The gene calls are TRBV4-1 and TRBJ1-1; the D gene is possibly TRBD1 (6 bases). The CDR3 is made up of 13 amino acids. V dropped 0 bases and J dropped 6 bases, with 8 bases sitting between them. CDR1 MGHRA and CDR2 YSYEKL come from the germline V gene.

Here the CDR3 reads CACSAGINSPLHF. The CDR3 DNA is TGTGCCTGTTCTGCAGGGATTAATTCACCCCTCCACTTT. The chain links TRBV2 to TRBJ1-6; tentatively, D is TRBD1 (5 bases). The CDR3 totals 13 residues. Germline V gene data show CDR1 as SNHLY and CDR2 as FYNNEI. Trimming shortened V by 11 bases and J by 6 bases, and 14 bases separated the two germline ends.

This rearrangement joins TRBV2 to TRBJ2-5, with 10 bases matching TRBD1. The germline V gene has CDR1 SNHLY and CDR2 FYNNEI. The J segment lost 3 bases and the V segment lost 8 bases, leaving 3 bases of the junction unmatched. This CDR3 contains 13 residues. CDR3 sequence: CASRTGGEETQYF. CDR3 sequence (DNA): TGTGCCAGCCGGACAGGGGGGGAAGAGACCCAGTACTTC.

This clone was counted between two and nine times. The V gene is TRBV29-1, the J gene TRBJ2-1; a possible D gene is TRBD2 (7 bases). Trimming took 6 bases from V and 5 from J, leaving 14 bases between them. The CDR3 is 13 amino acids. Per the germline V gene, CDR1 is SQVTM and CDR2 is ANQGSEA. The CDR3 region has the DNA TGCAGCGTGTGGGACGGGGGGCACAATGAGCAGTTCTTC. The encoded protein is CSVWDGGHNEQFF.

The rearrangement links TRBV2 to TRBJ2-7, with D perhaps TRBD2 (5 bases). V lost 10 bases and J lost 3, with 10 bases in between. This CDR3 is 11 amino acids long. CDR1 and CDR2 (germline): SNHLY, FYNNEI. The CDR3 spells CATEGGYEQYF. CDR3 nucleotide sequence: TGTGCCACCGAGGGCGGCTACGAGCAGTACTTC. The complete variable domain, with remaining parts taken from reference TRBV2 and TRBJ2-7, reads EPEVTQTPSHQVTQMGQEVILRCVPISNHLYFYWYRQILGQKVEFLVSFYNNEISEKSEIFDDQFSVERPDGSNFTLKIRSTKLEDSAMYFCATEGGYEQYFGPGTRLTVT.

This chain links TRBV19 with TRBJ2-7, with 10 positions matching TRBD2. The CDR3 spans 12 residues. V was clipped by 5 bases and J by 11 bases; unmatched bases: 6. CDR1 and CDR2 (germline): LNHDA, SQIVND (reference sequence). The CDR3 coding sequence is TGTGCCAGTAGTCAGAGCGGGGGGGCGGAGTACTTC. The encoded protein is CASSQSGGAEYF.